This T cell receptor (beta chain) was identified during a study of CD8 T cells in ankylosing spondylitis. General study results and limits: The clones that were linked to disease were reported to be significantly enriched in matched synovial fluid samples from ankylosing spondylitis patients. In peripheral blood, disease-linked CD8+ clones occurred at relatively low frequencies. For ankylosing spondylitis blood, a TCR beta motif of about eight highly homologous variants appeared characteristic.

Scientists made TCR beta libraries using quantitative 5'-RACE with molecular barcodes. MiXCR, applied by TCRdb to the 5' RACE reads, yields one record per CDR3 protein. The repertoire includes over 700,000 distinct CDR3 sequences, under 20% of them detected once, and under 20% sits in the top ten. This clonotype occurred many times. The antigen is undetermined. V lost 6 bases and J lost 12, with 21 bases in between. Germline V gene data show CDR1 as MNHEY and CDR2 as SMNVEV (reference sequence). The CDR3 spans 14 residues. J is TRBJ1-5 and V is TRBV27; weak D call: TRBD1 (6 bases). The sample taken for sequencing was blood, either unsorted or a sorted T cell fraction (not recorded which). This receptor was obtained from a male donor with ankylosing spondylitis. The CDR3 loop reads CASSPLGQIGLQHF. CDR3 DNA sequence: TGTGCCAGCAGCCCCTTAGGACAGATAGGGCTCCAGCATTTT.